These 14 T cell receptor beta chains came from one sample sequenced in a study of shared clonotypes between healthy human individuals. TCRdb's copy holds only in-frame clones and misses some; the assay was immunoSEQ multiplex PCR. The top ten hold around 1.5% of the sample, which has under 1,100,000 clones, about 80% seen once. Sequencing used memory CD4+ T cells sorted from blood. Subset in this sample: CD45RA-negative fraction. Receptors originate from a man aged 18-30 years in good health.

The genes are TRBV6-1 and TRBJ2-7; 10 bases align to TRBD1. After removal of 5 bases from V and 2 bases from J, the junction contained 6 bases not matched to a gene. Germline V gene sequence: CDR1 MNHNS, CDR2 SASEGT. The CDR3 is 15 amino acids. The CDR3 DNA sequence: TGTGCCAGCAGTCGCCCGGGACAGGGGACCTACGAGCAGTACTTC. Encoded protein: CASSRPGQGTYEQYF.

This chain joins TRBV2 and TRBJ2-1; 10 bases agree with TRBD1. V trimming: 7 bases; J trimming: 5 bases; junction bases outside the gene matches: 5. The CDR3 totals 14 residues. The germline gives CDR1 SNHLY, CDR2 FYNNEI. CDR3 residues: CASTPGQGNNEQFF. The CDR3 DNA follows: TGTGCCAGCACTCCGGGACAGGGGAACAATGAGCAGTTCTTC.

The chain carries TRBV30 and TRBJ2-1; TRBD1 matches 10 bases. Germline V gene sequence: CDR1 GTSNPN, CDR2 SVGIG (reference sequence). This CDR3 has 15 residues. Trimming cost V 7 bases and J 0 bases; bases outside gene matches: 6. CDR3 sequence: CASKTGGASYNEQFF. CDR3 coding DNA: TGTGCCTCGAAGACAGGGGGCGCCTCCTACAATGAGCAGTTCTTC.

This clone showed up just a few times. V is TRBV4-1 and J is TRBJ2-7; tentative D call: TRBD2 (5 bases). V lost 0 bases and J 2 bases, leaving 11 bases between the germline ends. The germline V gene has CDR1 MGHRA and CDR2 YSYEKL. This CDR3 is 15 amino acids long. The CDR3 sequence is CASSQELHGAYEQYF. The DNA for the CDR3 is TGCGCCAGCAGCCAAGAGCTCCACGGGGCCTACGAGCAGTACTTC.

In this sample, this clone turned up once. This sequence joins TRBV7-3 and TRBJ2-2; D unclear. Looked up from germline, CDR1 is SGHTA and CDR2 is FQGTGA. This CDR3 is 18 amino acids long. With 5 bases removed from V and 2 bases from J, the gap between germline ends came to 21 bases. CDR3: CASSPRASSRLNTGELFF. CDR3 DNA sequence: TGTGCCAGCAGCCCTCGGGCCTCCTCCCGGTTAAACACCGGGGAGCTGTTTTTT.

V gene TRBV9 combines with J gene TRBJ1-3, with TRBD1 identical over 9 bases. The CDR3 spans 16 residues. The germline V gene encodes CDR1 SGDLS and CDR2 YYNGEE. Trimming took 4 bases from V and 4 from J; bases not matched to a gene: 9. CDR3: CASSPRDRESGNTIYF. The CDR3 nucleotides read TGTGCCAGCAGCCCTCGGGACAGGGAATCGGGAAACACCATATATTTT.

The chain combines TRBV2 with TRBJ1-2; D might be TRBD1 (5 bases). In germline, CDR1 is SNHLY, CDR2 FYNNEI. The CDR3 sequence is 13 residues long. Trimming shortened V by 5 bases and J by 8 bases, and 15 bases separated the two germline ends. CDR3 bases: TGTGCCAGCAGTCGCCGGGCAGGGCCCGGCTACACCTTC. Its protein product is CASSRRAGPGYTF.

This chain joins TRBV25-1 and TRBJ2-5; D is ambiguous. In germline, CDR1 is MGHDK, CDR2 SYGVNS. This CDR3 is 15 amino acids long. V gave up 2 bases and J gave up 0 bases, with 10 bases separating them. Here the CDR3 reads CASSEALGYQETQYF. CDR3 nucleotides: TGTGCCAGCAGTGAAGCCTTGGGGTACCAAGAGACCCAGTACTTC.

The rearrangement joins TRBV11-2 to TRBJ1-3, with D unclear. V lost 5 bases, J lost 1 base, and 15 bases lay in between. The CDR3 has 16 amino acids. Germline CDR1 SGHAT, CDR2 FQNNGV. The CDR3 sequence is CASSNLNRGSGNTIYF. CDR3 DNA sequence: TGTGCCAGCAGCAACCTAAATCGGGGTTCTGGAAACACCATATATTTT.

The gene calls are TRBV5-8 and TRBJ1-3; D is unresolved. The CDR3 spans 18 residues. Germline assignment: CDR1 SGHTS and CDR2 YDEGEE. V lost 4 bases and J 2 bases, leaving 22 bases between the germline ends. The CDR3, as DNA: TGTGCCAGCAGCCGATTCTACGGACCAGGCGATGCTGGAAACACCATATATTTT. Translated, it gives CASSRFYGPGDAGNTIYF.

This clone was picked up one time. This rearrangement joins TRBV7-9 to TRBJ2-5, with TRBD1 identical over 8 bases. Germline V gene lookup returns CDR1 SEHNR and CDR2 FQNEAQ (reference sequence). This CDR3 contains 13 residues. The CDR3 nucleotides read TGTGCGGGGGGAGACAGGGGCGTAGAGACCCAGTACTTC. As protein: CAGGDRGVETQYF.

This clone appeared a few times. V usage is TRBV11-2 and J usage is TRBJ2-1; D call uncertain. The CDR3 totals 16 residues. Germline-derived CDR1 and CDR2 are SGHAT and FQNNGV. V lost 5 bases and J lost 0, with 14 bases in between. The CDR3 DNA is TGTGCCAGCAGCCCACGCGGCGACACCTCCTACAATGAGCAGTTCTTC. Translated: CASSPRGDTSYNEQFF.

This chain joins TRBV9 and TRBJ2-7, with 7 bases aligning to TRBD2. The V and J ends lost 2 bases and 2 bases, in that order; junction bases with no gene match: 7. The CDR3 covers 15 residues. Germline V gene lookup returns CDR1 SGDLS and CDR2 YYNGEE. The CDR3 nucleotides are TGTGCCAGCAGCGTCGAACCGGGACTAACCTACGAGCAGTACTTC. This translates into CASSVEPGLTYEQYF.

The chain links TRBV5-4 to TRBJ1-5; TRBD1 agrees at 9 bases. CDR1 is SGHNT, CDR2 YYREEE, per germline (reference sequence). The CDR3 runs 15 residues. V lost 3 bases and J lost 4; bases outside the gene matches: 5. CDR3 DNA: TGTGCCAGCAGCTACACCGGGACAGGGAATCAGCCCCAGCATTTT. Its protein is CASSYTGTGNQPQHF.